Below, one TCR beta chain is given with its context. Its antigen is as yet unknown. Amplification targeted the TCR beta CDR3 regions, with RNA transcripts as the source material. The first-round RT-PCR employed HTBI primers together with the Qiagen OneStep RT-PCR kit. A multiplex PCR was then performed as the second round. TCRdb re-called the multiplex PCR reads with MiXCR, one entry per CDR3 protein. The sample includes roughly 480,000 distinct CDR3 sequences, approximately 15% of them seen just once. The sample is drawn from a study of Graves' ophthalmopathy and Graves' hyperthyroidism. General study findings and limits: Among expanded thyroid clonotypes above 0.001 frequency, most also occurred in blood. Ophthalmopathy progression was predicted by the model at just over 70% sensitivity and about 74% specificity.

PBMCs were density-gradient isolated from roughly 10 ml fresh blood. V lost 3 bases and J 3 bases, leaving 13 bases between the germline ends. The CDR3 extends over 14 amino acids. Germline assignment: CDR1 SGDLS and CDR2 YYNGEE. The sequencing sample was made of blood. This chain connects TRBV9 to TRBJ2-7; possible D gene TRBD1, 5 bases. The clonotype comes from a woman in her twenties or thirties with Graves' ophthalmopathy. CDR3 in amino acids: CASSAGTGIYEQYF. CDR3 in DNA: TGTGCCAGCAGCGCAGGCACAGGTATCTACGAGCAGTACTTC.